Listed below are T cell receptor beta chains from one sample, sequenced in a study of CD8 T cells in ankylosing spondylitis. Using its own MiXCR run on the 5' RACE reads, TCRdb lists one record per CDR3 protein. The sample consists of 250,000 to 350,000 distinct CDR3 sequences, 15% to 20% of them appearing once. Sequences were obtained from blood, either unsorted or a sorted T cell fraction (not recorded which). The origin of the receptors is a male donor with ankylosing spondylitis or in good health (not recorded which). The CDR3 runs from the conserved cysteine through the conserved F or W. Fields, in order: V gene, J gene, D gene, CDR3 length, clone size, CDR3 DNA, CDR3 protein. A D gene is named only where the DNA matches it firmly. The size entry is marked missing in some rows and otherwise reads once, few, many or a size class.

TRBV28,TRBJ2-6,.,15,once,TGTGCCAGCCTAGACAGTGAATCTGGGGCCAACGTCCTGACTTTC,CASLDSESGANVLTF
TRBV7-3,TRBJ2-2,TRBD2,15,.,TGTGCCAGCAGCTGGACTAGCGGGAGGGTCGGGGAGCTGTTTTTT,CASSWTSGRVGELFF
TRBV24-1,TRBJ2-1,TRBD2,15,once,TGTGCCACCAGTGATTTGGGACTAGGGGTTTATGAGCAGCTCTTC,CATSDLGLGVYEQLF
TRBV20-1,TRBJ1-1,.,13,.,TGCAGTGCTAGCGGTCGGTGGAACACTGAAGCTTTCTTT,CSASGRWNTEAFF
TRBV7-2,TRBJ2-1,TRBD2,15,few,TGTGCCAGCAGCTTATCTAGCGGGAGATTCGATGAGCAGTTCTTC,CASSLSSGRFDEQFF
TRBV28,TRBJ2-1,TRBD2,16,few,TGTGCCAGCAACACCGCGGGACTAGCGGAGTTCAATGAGCAGTTCTTC,CASNTAGLAEFNEQFF
TRBV3-1,TRBJ2-3,.,16,.,TGTGCCAGCAGCGACATCCGGGACGGACGCACAGATACGCAGTATTTT,CASSDIRDGRTDTQYF
TRBV5-5,TRBJ1-3,.,16,few,TGTGCCAGCAGCTTGGTTGGGCAGGGGCTTGGAAACACCATATATTTT,CASSLVGQGLGNTIYF
TRBV5-6,TRBJ1-1,.,15,.,TGTGCCAGCAGCTTGGTCGGCAGACTGAACACTGAAGCTTTCTTT,CASSLVGRLNTEAFF
TRBV11-1,TRBJ2-1,TRBD1,15,few,TGTGCCAGCAGCTTAAGCCGGGACAGGTACAATGAGCAGTTCTTC,CASSLSRDRYNEQFF
TRBV5-1,TRBJ2-1,.,12,few,TGCGCCAGCAGCTTGTTCGACAATGAGCAGTTCTTC,CASSLFDNEQFF
TRBV12-3/TRBV12-4,TRBJ2-1,TRBD1,17,.,TGTGCCAGCAGTATTTGGACAGGGGCCCGCTCCTACAATGAGCAGTTCTTC,CASSIWTGARSYNEQFF
TRBV20-1,TRBJ2-3,.,13,.,TGCAGTGCTAGCGGAACTAGCACAGATACGCAGTATTTT,CSASGTSTDTQYF
TRBV9,TRBJ2-5,TRBD2,16,.,TGTGCCAGCAGCGTAACATTAGCGGGCCTCGGGGAGACCCAGTACTTC,CASSVTLAGLGETQYF
TRBV20-1,TRBJ1-1,.,13,.,TGCAGTGCTTTACAGGAACAGAACACTGAAGCTTTCTTT,CSALQEQNTEAFF
TRBV29-1,TRBJ2-5,TRBD2,14,.,TGCAGCGTTGAACTAGCGGGAGGGCCGGAGACCCAGTACTTC,CSVELAGGPETQYF
TRBV5-1,TRBJ2-3,TRBD1,17,.,TGCGCCAGCAACTTGGAGGTCAGGGGGCGCAGCACAGATACGCAGTATTTT,CASNLEVRGRSTDTQYF
TRBV2,TRBJ1-1,.,14,few,TGTGCCAGCAGTGCGAGGAAGGTGAACACTGAAGCTTTCTTT,CASSARKVNTEAFF
TRBV29-1,TRBJ2-1,TRBD1,14,.,TGCAGCGTGGTAATGAGGGGGCGTTACAATGAGCAGTTCTTC,CSVVMRGRYNEQFF
TRBV3-1,TRBJ2-2,.,18,few,TGTGCCAGCAGCCAAGGACCAATAGGGGGTTCGAACACCGGGGAGCTGTTTTTT,CASSQGPIGGSNTGELFF
TRBV13,TRBJ2-3,TRBD2,15,.,TGTGTCAGCAGCTTTCGGCGGGGGGACACAGATACGCAGTATTTT,CVSSFRRGDTDTQYF
TRBV20-1,TRBJ2-4,TRBD2,17,.,TGCAGTGCTAGCGTGGGACTAGCGGGACTAGCCAAAAACATTCAGTACTTC,CSASVGLAGLAKNIQYF
TRBV12-3/TRBV12-4,TRBJ1-5,TRBD1,12,many,TGTGCCAGCACCAGGGACAGGGGGCCCCAGCATTTT,CASTRDRGPQHF
TRBV12-3/TRBV12-4,TRBJ1-1,.,13,few,TGTGCCAGCAAAAGTACGGTTTATACTGAAGCTTTCTTT,CASKSTVYTEAFF
TRBV11-2,TRBJ2-1,.,13,.,TGTGCCAGCTCCGGCTCTCCTAACAATGAGCAGTTCTTC,CASSGSPNNEQFF
TRBV2,TRBJ1-5,TRBD1,16,.,TGTGCCAGCAGAGTGACAGGGTCTAATAGCAATCAGCCCCAGCATTTT,CASRVTGSNSNQPQHF
TRBV12-5,TRBJ2-1,.,18,few,TGTGCTAGTGGTTTGGTACCCCTCGGACAGCCATCCTACAATGAGCAGTTCTTC,CASGLVPLGQPSYNEQFF
TRBV6-5,TRBJ1-2,.,14,many,TGTGCCAGCAGTTACCAATCGGGATCCTATGGCTACACCTTC,CASSYQSGSYGYTF
TRBV20-1,TRBJ2-5,TRBD1,14,few,TGCAGTGAGGGTGGGGACAGTCTCCAAGAGACCCAGTACTTC,CSEGGDSLQETQYF
TRBV20-1,TRBJ2-3,TRBD2,14,few,TGCAGTGCTAGTCAGCCTAGCGGGGGGGATACGCAGTATTTT,CSASQPSGGDTQYF
TRBV29-1,TRBJ1-1,.,11,few,TGCAGCCATCTACCGAACACTGAAGCTTTCTTT,CSHLPNTEAFF
TRBV25-1,TRBJ2-3,.,13,.,TGTGCCAGCAGTGACTTCTACACAGATACGCAGTATTTT,CASSDFYTDTQYF
TRBV4-2,TRBJ1-6,.,16,.,TGTGCCAGCAGCCAAGCGGCCCAGGGGTTCAATTCACCCCTCCACTTT,CASSQAAQGFNSPLHF
TRBV5-1,TRBJ2-1,.,14,few,TGCGCCAGCAGCCCGGGACCACCGAGCGGTGAGCAGTTCTTC,CASSPGPPSGEQFF
TRBV28,TRBJ1-2,.,11,.,TGTGCCAGCAGTTACAGGGACGGCTACACCTTC,CASSYRDGYTF
TRBV5-1,TRBJ1-6,.,14,.,TGCGCCAGCAGCTTGGGTGCCCTTAATTCACCCCTCCACTTT,CASSLGALNSPLHF
TRBV5-1,TRBJ1-1,.,15,few,TGCGCCAGCAGCTTGGAGTCAGCCCGGGGCACTGAAGCTTTCTTT,CASSLESARGTEAFF
TRBV11-3,TRBJ2-1,.,13,.,TGTGCCAGCAGCGCTATGAGCTCGGGTGAGCAGTTCTTC,CASSAMSSGEQFF
TRBV29-1,TRBJ2-2,TRBD2,16,few,TGCAGCGTTTTTGGGGTGACTAGCGGGAACACCGGGGAGCTGTTTTTT,CSVFGVTSGNTGELFF
TRBV10-2,TRBJ1-2,.,14,.,TGCGCCAGCAGTGAGTTGGCAGACTACCATGGCTACACCTTC,CASSELADYHGYTF
TRBV10-3,TRBJ1-1,.,13,few,TGTGCCATCAGTGCCCCCGGGACGGAAGAAGCTTTCTTT,CAISAPGTEEAFF